This T cell receptor beta chain originates from a study of blood T cell repertoires in COVID-19. The Seattle site enrolled patients during active infection and followed them longitudinally. Authors' analysis steps: It was from reference gene primer amplification that nucleated cell counts were estimated. TCRdb's copy holds only in-frame clones and misses some; the assay was immunoSEQ multiplex PCR. The V and J calls and the clone size are those of that table, but D and trimming were determined from the DNA. The sample includes about 480,000 clones, 70% to 90% seen only once; the top ten take about 8.2%. The CDR3 runs to 13 residues. V dropped 4 bases and J dropped 7 bases, with 11 bases sitting between them. CDR1 MNHEY and CDR2 SMNVEV come from the germline V gene (reference sequence).

The chain employs TRBV27 and TRBJ1-5, with unresolved D. This receptor was obtained from a woman aged 50 to 60 with COVID-19, enrolled during active disease. Sequencing was carried out using peripheral blood. The CDR3 nucleotides are TGTGCCAGCAGTTCGGACGTAGCGCAGCCCCAGCATTTT. Its protein product is CASSSDVAQPQHF.